This TCR beta chain emerged from a study of T cell repertoires in cytomegalovirus infection. The study, taken as a whole, reports: What dominated the ex vivo response were HLA-C-restricted CMV-specific TCR beta clonotypes.

This clonotype was seen many times. Its antigen is unknown. TCRdb passed the reads through MiXCR, listing each CDR3 protein once. The sample records 310,000 or so distinct CDR3 sequences, about 26% being singletons. Sequenced sample: PBMCs. The TCR comes from a human donor in good health (CMV status not recorded). Some clones in this sample may be carry-over from other donors' samples.

CDR3 residues: CASSSRASSTDTQYF. The DNA for the CDR3 is TGTGCCAGCAGCTCTAGAGCGTCTAGCACAGATACGCAGTATTTT. This chain joins TRBV7-2 and TRBJ2-3; D gene ambiguous. The V and J ends lost 4 bases and 0 bases respectively, with 11 bases between them. The CDR3 is made up of 15 amino acids. Germline values: CDR1 SGHTA, CDR2 FQGNSA.